This T cell receptor (beta chain) was recorded in a study of response to subunit inactivated influenza vaccine. Findings and limits, study-wide: Authors suggested each seasonal influenza vaccination recruits few new T cells.

The table lists this clonotype with a few counts. Its specificity is unknown. TCRdb used MiXCR to reprocess the RT-PCR reads, holding one entry per CDR3 protein. The sample gives 600,000 to 700,000 distinct CDR3 sequences, 12% to 15% of which show up once; around 7.6% is in the top ten. The starting material was PBMCs from blood, obtained less than 15 days before vaccination. This sequence was found in a man aged 50 to 60 who received an inactivated influenza vaccine.

In DNA, the CDR3 is TGCGCCAGCAGCCAAGAAGCGGGGGGGTCCTACGAGCAGTACTTC. Its protein is CASSQEAGGSYEQYF. V gene TRBV4-3 combines with J gene TRBJ2-7; the match to TRBD2 covers 10 bases. V lost 0 bases, J lost 1 base, and 0 bases stayed unmatched. The CDR3 length is 15 residues. Germline lookup yields CDR1 LGHNA and CDR2 YSLEER.